Listed below are T cell receptor beta chains from one sample, sequenced in a study of technical replicates of blood from a handful of donors. Assay used: immunoSEQ multiplex PCR; TCRdb lists only in-frame clones, some missing. Altogether more than 90,000 clones are present, approximately 95% being singletons, with the ten largest covering about 0.37%. The specimen was T cells isolated from PBMCs. The receptors here all came from a human donor in good health. Both conserved end residues are part of each CDR3. A D gene is named only where the DNA matches it firmly. Part of the rows lack a size; the others show once, few, many or a class for expanded clones.

D,V,J,size,CDR3,DNA
TRBD1,TRBV5-4,TRBJ2-7,.,CASSLTGGADEQYF,TGTGCCAGCAGCTTGACAGGGGGCGCGGACGAGCAGTACTTC
.,TRBV30,TRBJ2-1,.,CAWSAGWEQFF,TGTGCCTGGAGTGCAGGATGGGAGCAGTTCTTC
.,TRBV14,TRBJ1-3,.,CASSQDRRNPYF,TGTGCCAGCAGCCAAGATAGGAGGAACCCATATTTT
TRBD2,TRBV2,TRBJ2-7,.,CASSEAGGNSYEQYF,TGTGCCAGCAGTGAAGCGGGGGGGAACAGCTACGAGCAGTACTTC
.,TRBV7-8,TRBJ1-2,.,CASSLVLEGYNYGYTF,TGTGCCAGCAGCTTAGTTCTTGAGGGTTATAACTATGGCTACACCTTC
TRBD1,TRBV29-1,TRBJ2-7,.,CSVGQGVGYEQYF,TGCAGCGTCGGACAGGGTGTGGGCTACGAGCAGTACTTC
TRBD2,TRBV7-9,TRBJ2-5,.,CALGREVETQYF,TGTGCCCTCGGACGGGAGGTGGAGACCCAGTACTTC
TRBD1,TRBV25-1,TRBJ2-4,.,CASRRPSGTGKNIQYF,TGTGCCAGCAGAAGACCGTCCGGGACAGGTAAAAACATTCAGTACTTC
.,TRBV2,TRBJ2-7,.,CASTEGAALHEQYF,TGTGCCAGCACGGAGGGGGCCGCCTTGCACGAGCAGTACTTC
TRBD1,TRBV15,TRBJ1-2,.,CATSRDRGIGYGYTF,TGTGCCACCAGCAGGGACAGGGGGATAGGGTATGGCTACACCTTC
.,TRBV5-4,TRBJ1-4,.,CASSSRGPSEKLFF,TGTGCCAGCAGCTCCAGAGGGCCGAGCGAAAAACTGTTTTTT
.,TRBV29-1,TRBJ2-1,.,CSARQNEQFF,TGCAGCGCGAGACAGAACGAGCAGTTCTTC
.,TRBV7-2,TRBJ2-3,once,CASSLTGDTQYF,TGTGCCAGCAGCTTAACAGGAGATACGCAGTATTTT
TRBD1,TRBV30,TRBJ2-7,.,CACEDTGGDEQYF,TGTGCCTGCGAAGACACAGGGGGCGACGAGCAGTACTTC
.,TRBV2,TRBJ1-4,.,CASSSGGKLFF,TGTGCCAGCAGTTCCGGGGGGAAACTGTTTTTT
TRBD1,TRBV7-3,TRBJ1-4,once,CASSLSGQGNEKLFF,TGTGCCAGCAGCTTATCTGGACAGGGAAATGAAAAACTGTTTTTT
TRBD1,TRBV27,TRBJ1-5,.,CASSRTGTGLQPQHF,TGTGCCAGCAGCCGGACCGGGACAGGGCTTCAGCCCCAGCATTTT
.,TRBV19,TRBJ2-7,.,CASSIPGLSYEQYF,TGTGCCAGTAGTATTCCGGGACTCAGTTACGAGCAGTACTTC
TRBD1,TRBV29-1,TRBJ2-5,.,CSVDNQGQGPRETQYF,TGCAGCGTTGACAATCAAGGACAGGGGCCCCGAGAGACCCAGTACTTC
.,TRBV18,TRBJ2-1,.,CASFNSQLKKNEQFF,TGTGCCAGCTTCAACAGCCAATTGAAGAAAAATGAGCAGTTCTTC
.,TRBV7-3,TRBJ2-3,.,CASSPRQELTTDTQYF,TGTGCCAGCAGCCCTCGACAGGAATTAACTACAGATACGCAGTATTTT
.,TRBV27,TRBJ2-7,.,CASSPSLGTRPYEQYF,TGTGCCAGCAGTCCATCCCTCGGGACTCGCCCCTACGAGCAGTACTTC
.,TRBV14,TRBJ2-5,.,CASSQLSWGVQETQYF,TGTGCCAGCAGCCAACTCTCCTGGGGGGTTCAAGAGACCCAGTACTTC
.,TRBV6-4,TRBJ2-1,.,CASSEFYDRSSYNEQFF,TGTGCCAGCAGTGAGTTTTACGACAGGAGCTCCTACAATGAGCAGTTCTTC
TRBD2,TRBV10-3,TRBJ2-1,.,CAMQREGGIGEQFF,TGTGCCATGCAGCGGGAGGGCGGTATCGGTGAGCAGTTCTTC
TRBD1,TRBV7-9,TRBJ1-2,.,CASSPELRDRGSGYTF,TGTGCCAGCAGCCCCGAGTTGAGGGACAGGGGTTCGGGCTACACCTTC
TRBD1,TRBV27,TRBJ1-1,.,CASSPLDRETTEAFF,TGTGCCAGCAGTCCGCTGGACAGGGAAACCACTGAAGCTTTCTTT
.,TRBV5-4,TRBJ1-5,.,CASSLDYQPQHF,TGTGCCAGCAGCTTGGACTATCAGCCCCAGCATTTT
.,TRBV19,TRBJ2-7,once,CASSIGGYEQYF,TGTGCCAGTAGTATAGGCGGCTACGAGCAGTACTTC
.,TRBV7-3,TRBJ2-7,.,CASSLQSGSSYEQYF,TGTGCCAGCAGCTTACAATCGGGGAGCTCCTACGAGCAGTACTTC
.,TRBV28,TRBJ2-3,.,CASSFGEYSDTQYF,TGTGCCAGCAGTTTCGGGGAGTACTCAGATACGCAGTATTTT
TRBD1,TRBV6-1,TRBJ1-2,.,CASSFGAGQGFHTF,TGTGCCAGCAGTTTTGGCGCGGGACAGGGGTTTCACACCTTC
TRBD2,TRBV19,TRBJ2-3,.,CASRAPLGLAGGGILADTQYF,TGTGCCAGTAGGGCCCCTTTGGGACTAGCGGGAGGAGGGATTCTGGCAGATACGCAGTATTTT
.,TRBV6-5,TRBJ1-4,few,CASTGRLNEKLFF,TGTGCCAGCACCGGCAGGCTAAATGAAAAACTGTTTTTT
TRBD1,TRBV4-1,TRBJ2-7,once,CASSQVDRDYEQYF,TGCGCCAGCAGCCAAGTTGACAGGGACTACGAGCAGTACTTC
TRBD1,TRBV7-9,TRBJ2-3,.,CASSYPRTGGDTQYF,TGTGCCAGCAGCTACCCTAGGACAGGGGGAGATACGCAGTATTTT
.,TRBV29-1,TRBJ1-1,.,CSVEGRMNTEAFF,TGCAGCGTTGAAGGCAGGATGAACACTGAAGCTTTCTTT